At least ten counts were recorded for the clone carrying this T cell receptor beta chain. What it binds is not known. The TCR library was built from RNA with a 3' RACE protocol and unique molecular identifiers. TCRdb ran MiXCR on the 3' RACE reads and lists one entry per CDR3 protein. Altogether about 83,000 distinct CDR3 sequences are present, about 6.9% being singletons, with the ten largest covering 1.1%. Noted treatment: PENTA 11 planned treatment interruption arm or continuous ART arm. This sample was included in a study of HIV-infected children after antiretroviral therapy interruption. Study-level findings and limits: Naive CD4+ Gini coefficient rose by interruption end, suggesting clonal expansion.

The TCR comes from a pool of human donors with HIV. The material sequenced was CD45RA+ CD4+ T cells from PBMCs, pooled from several time points, taken from a donor given antiretroviral therapy, either interrupted or continuous. Indicated subset: naive CD4+ CD45RA+ CD45RO- T cells.

In DNA form, the CDR3 reads TGTGCCAGCGGAACAGTGTACGAGCAGTACTTC. It translates to CASGTVYEQYF. V gene TRBV2 combines with J gene TRBJ2-7; D ambiguous. With 8 bases removed from V and 4 bases from J, the gap between germline ends came to 9 bases. The CDR3 spans 11 residues. Germline lookup yields CDR1 SNHLY and CDR2 FYNNEI.